This T cell receptor (beta chain) was recorded in a study of cytomegalovirus exposure and HLA in healthy donors (dated by TCRdb to about 2017). With respect to the entire study: An earlier analysis of some 550 of the donors reported roughly 300 Gb of sequence data and some 100 million unique TCR beta sequences from 150 million to 200 million T cells. To decide whether each TCR beta V gene segment behaved as functional or pseudogenic, an earlier analysis of some 600 of the donors relied on high-throughput TCR beta sequencing. Along with the roughly 670-subject first cohort, a separate validation cohort of over a hundred different subjects was used. The aim of the study was to test whether cataloging public T cell receptors could identify signatures of past pathogen exposure. To predict cytomegalovirus infection status, the study combined high-throughput TCR immunosequencing, statistical association of individual TCRs with disease status, and machine learning. On average, around 230,000 unique TCR beta nucleotide sequences were sequenced per donor among 300 to 500 genotyped donors of the cohort, with 15% to 20% of those sequences being non-productive. The number of donors typed differed by locus, with about 629-630 for A, B, C, DRB1 and DQB1, around 520 for DQA1, 606 for DPA1, and under 490 for DPB1. Because of strong linkage in the cohort, four to six DR-DQ haplotypes were treated as single units for association and clustering. About 300 gigabases of sequencing data and tens of millions of unique TCR sequences were included in an early release covering several hundred HLA-typed donors. All discovery cohort repertoires had been generated using a single sequencing platform. HLA typing covered class I and class II loci at four-digit resolution. Rather than using new phenotypic data, the later analysis identified candidate immune exposures from TCR beta sequences and from how often those sequences occurred across donors. Donor age, sex, ethnicity and CMV serostatus were compiled together with the repertoire data. Genome-wide SNP genotypes for about three fifths of the roughly 670 donors were used in a later genetic analysis, which treated that subset as a discovery cohort. The study used immunosequencing to profile the T cell repertoires of hundreds of subjects and linked those repertoires to cytomegalovirus serostatus. To study patterns of TCR occurrence, a later analysis re-analyzed previously published TCR beta repertoires from 700 or so donors and added high-resolution HLA genotyping. Of the roughly 410 genotyped donors, approximately 80% were placed in the genetic ancestry cluster associated with self-reported Caucasian donors. Paper-wide results and their limitations: Some IMGT-functional V segments, including TRBV6-2 and TRBV6-3, could not be told apart with the 87-base-pair reads, so those segments were excluded. In a later analysis, several top co-occurrence clusters were reported to appear linked to parvovirus B19, influenza, CMV and Epstein-Barr virus. According to a later analysis, TCR association rates differed among HLA loci, with DRB1 alleles showing the most associated TCRs and HLA-C alleles showing the fewest. According to a later genetic analysis, donors in an Asian-associated ancestry cluster had fewer N-insertions in productive TCRs than the approximately 700-donor mean. When HLA alleles, especially DR and DQ, strongly co-occurred, TCR associations were difficult to assign to individual alleles. Specific HLA alleles were associated with 15,000 to 20,000 TCR beta sequences at a false discovery rate of 0.05 in a later analysis. The classifier was reported to diagnose cytomegalovirus status with high specificity and sensitivity in both the original cohort and the validation cohort. The only immune exposure information available for the cohort was CMV serostatus. A few of the identified cytomegalovirus-associated TCR beta chains were confirmed in vitro to be specific for cytomegalovirus antigens. A further reported finding was that TCR beta sequences accurately predicted the HLA-A and HLA-B alleles for most subjects in the first cohort. Correlated functional status among segregating V segments might be attributable to linkage disequilibrium, but an unknown experimental factor could not be ruled out. While some public TCRs were present in many individuals, most TCR sequences turned up only very rarely across donors. Only TCR beta chains were sequenced in this cohort, and the absence of alpha or paired-chain data limited detectable features. A total of roughly 160 TCR beta chains were listed by the study as associated with cytomegalovirus. Presence/absence analyses assumed roughly uniform sequencing depth across donors, an assumption that may not hold. According to the authors, the approach could potentially be generalized to other disease states and immunological phenotypes. Compared with equally common non-associated chains, HLA-associated TCR beta chains in a later analysis were more clonally expanded and had lower generation probabilities. In an earlier analysis of more than 500 of the donors, most TCR beta V segments appeared in productive rearrangements about 90% or about 30% of the time, broadly matching IMGT annotations. Because HLA typing was missing for some donors at each locus, association tests included only the typed subset. Because counts were too low, roughly 18 rarely observed V segments, including chromosome 9 orphons, were left out of the earlier analysis of 587 of the donors. A group of highly shared sequence variants was considered likely to be a technical artifact of the sequencing pipeline. In a later genetic analysis, a missense DCLRE1C variant was associated with V-gene and J-gene trimming of TCR beta chains, and the association was replicated in an independent cohort. According to a later analysis, most CMV-associated TCR beta chains appeared to be HLA-restricted, and the HLA associations seemed to be driven largely by CMV exposure.

A distance of 11 bases separates the germline ends of V and J, which lose 1 base and 8 bases respectively. The germline V gene (reference sequence) gives CDR1 as LNHNV and CDR2 as YYDKDF. The CDR3 measures 13 amino acids from cysteine to phenylalanine. CDR3 DNA is the only sequence kept; it has 39 bases, read in frame from the first base. The cohort comprised around 700 healthy bone marrow donors. At the time of sampling, every cohort member was nominally healthy, though immune exposures that went unrecorded were likely present. The donor was CMV seronegative and belonged to the group of 350 or so seronegative cohort members. Each donor provided a peripheral blood sample, and peripheral blood mononuclear cells were used for TCR beta sequencing. Genomic DNA was extracted from the blood cell samples with the Qiagen DNeasy Blood Extraction Kit. This clone was seen only a few times. Its antigen is currently not known. No much larger clone is present one base from it, and per-base qualities are unavailable.

Library prep was done by the immunoSEQ multiplex PCR assay. For the multiplex PCR, a mixture combining 60 forward primers for TCR Vbeta segments and 13 reverse primers for TCR Jbeta segments was used. Amplification of the CDR3 region of rearranged TCR beta genes was performed with a multiplex PCR assay on genomic DNA. The amplified TCR beta libraries were sequenced on the Illumina HiSeq System as 87-base-pair reads. For the original study's pipeline: A later analysis tallied around 87 million unique TCR beta chains across the 700 or so repertoires, and around 9.9 million of those chains were shared by two or more donors. Raw reads were error-corrected and collapsed into unique sequences with a nearest-neighbor algorithm that merged closely related sequences to remove PCR and sequencing errors. Alignment of CDR3 sequences to IMGT reference sequences was used to assign V, D and J gene segments. For a sequence to be retained, a match of at least six nucleotides to both a V gene segment and a J gene segment was required. Rearrangements were called productive when the CDR3 lacked stop codons and stayed in frame with V and J; all others were non-productive. Following IMGT convention, CDR3 was defined as the stretch from the second conserved V-encoded cysteine to the conserved J-encoded phenylalanine. Sequences without an unambiguous match to a single V gene segment were excluded from the earlier analysis of 450 to 750 of the donors. An earlier analysis of over 450 of the donors classified V segments as functional when productive rearrangements were above 56.7% and as segregating when the standard deviation between donors was above 5%. A statistical classification framework was developed to diagnose cytomegalovirus status using the catalog of TCR beta chain sequences. In a later analysis, TCR nucleotide sequences were compared against IMGT/GENE-DB human TR gene sequences so that V and J genes could be assigned. Using the TCRdist pipeline, a later analysis assigned CDR3 sequences along with most-parsimonious VDJ recombination scenarios. In a later analysis, every TCR beta chain was defined by the combination of its CDR3 amino acid sequence and its V-gene family, and reads without a unique V-gene family were dropped. As a way to deal with suspected cross-contamination and a sequencing artifact, a later analysis dropped 450 to 700 nucleotide sequences that were highly shared and had low generation probability. A later analysis calculated a clonal expansion index for each public chain from normalized within-repertoire ranks of inferred template counts. In a later analysis, generation probabilities were computed with a VDJ recombination model fitted to out-of-frame rearrangements, and the resulting probabilities were checked against IGoR. In a later analysis, hypergeometric tests were used to score TCR-TCR, TCR-HLA and TCR-CMV co-occurrence, with a repertoire-size bias correction applied to TCR pairs. To estimate false discovery rates, a later analysis permuted the HLA or CMV assignments 20 times. In a later analysis, co-occurring TCRs were grouped using DBSCAN, with TCRdist sequence similarity added in when clustering inside HLA-allele-positive subsets. Repertoires with fewer than 30,000 or more than 120,000 public chains were left out of co-occurrence clustering, as were several repertoires with anomalous nucleotide sharing. The table comes from immuneACCESS by way of TCRdb, which keeps in-frame sequences with V and J called. Part of the clones is missing from these tables; in studies checked, under half for an unresolved V gene and the rest for unknown reasons. V, J and clone size reflect that table, while D and trimming were determined from the DNA. A total of 50,000 to 65,000 clones appear in this sample, roughly 77% of them only once. The ten largest clones capture 5% to 6.5% of the sample.

The source is a woman younger than 45 in good health and CMV-seronegative. Material for sequencing was PBMCs. The chain is encoded by TRBV15 joined to TRBJ1-1; TRBD1 is a weak D gene call, 6 bases matching. DNA sequence: TGTGCCACCAGCAGAGGAGGGGGGGTGGAAGCTTTCTTT. This yields the protein CATSRGGGVEAFF.